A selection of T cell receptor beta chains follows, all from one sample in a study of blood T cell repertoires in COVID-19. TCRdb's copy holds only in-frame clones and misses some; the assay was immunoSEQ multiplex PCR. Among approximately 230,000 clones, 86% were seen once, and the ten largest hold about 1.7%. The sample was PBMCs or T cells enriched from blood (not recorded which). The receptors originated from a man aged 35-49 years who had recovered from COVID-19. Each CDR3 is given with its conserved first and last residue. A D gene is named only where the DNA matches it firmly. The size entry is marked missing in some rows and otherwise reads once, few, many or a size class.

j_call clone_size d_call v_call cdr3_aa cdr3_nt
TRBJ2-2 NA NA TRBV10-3 CATVQQGGTGELFF TGTGCCACCGTACAACAGGGAGGGACCGGGGAGCTGTTTTTT
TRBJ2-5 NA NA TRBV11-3 CASSLASSSTQYF TGTGCCAGCAGCTTAGCGTCGTCCTCGACCCAGTACTTC
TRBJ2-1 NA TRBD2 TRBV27 CASSPGAERGVYEQFF TGTGCCAGCAGTCCCGGTGCCGAGCGGGGGGTCTATGAGCAGTTCTTC
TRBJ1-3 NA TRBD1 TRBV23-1 CASSPREGAATYGNTIYF TGCGCCAGCAGTCCCCGAGAGGGGGCGGCGACCTATGGAAACACCATATATTTT
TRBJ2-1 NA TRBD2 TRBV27 CASSWTSGTYNEQFF TGTGCCAGCAGTTGGACTAGCGGGACGTACAATGAGCAGTTCTTC
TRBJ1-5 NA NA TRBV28 CASSFRQGRSNQPQHF TGTGCCAGCAGTTTTAGGCAGGGGCGCTCGAATCAGCCCCAGCATTTT
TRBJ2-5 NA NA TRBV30 CAWRSRAQTETQYF TGTGCCTGGAGGTCGAGGGCGCAGACGGAGACCCAGTACTTC
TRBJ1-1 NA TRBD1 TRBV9 CASSVGLTGDMNTEAFF TGTGCCAGCAGCGTAGGGCTAACAGGGGACATGAACACTGAAGCTTTCTTT
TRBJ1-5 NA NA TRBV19 CASTYTGGHSNQPQHF TGTGCCAGTACCTACACGGGGGGTCACAGCAATCAGCCCCAGCATTTT
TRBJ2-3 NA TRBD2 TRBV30 CAWAKLAGTDTQYF TGTGCCTGGGCTAAACTAGCGGGTACAGATACGCAGTATTTT
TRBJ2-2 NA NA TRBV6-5 CASSHLDAGELFF TGTGCCAGCAGTCACTTAGATGCCGGGGAGCTGTTTTTT
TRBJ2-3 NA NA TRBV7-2 CASRNPDHYGTDTQYF TGTGCCAGCCGTAACCCAGACCACTACGGGACAGATACGCAGTATTTT
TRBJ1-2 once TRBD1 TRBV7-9 CASSTERTGNYGYTF TGTGCCAGCAGCACCGAGAGGACAGGAAACTATGGCTACACCTTC
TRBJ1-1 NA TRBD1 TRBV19 CASSIEGRGLYTEAFF TGTGCCAGTAGTATAGAAGGCAGGGGGCTGTACACTGAAGCTTTCTTT
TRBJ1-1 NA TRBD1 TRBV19 CASADRGLVTEAFF TGTGCCAGTGCGGACAGGGGCTTGGTCACTGAAGCTTTCTTT
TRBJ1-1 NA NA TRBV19 CASSILGAALFEAFF TGTGCCAGTAGTATTTTGGGGGCTGCGCTTTTTGAAGCTTTCTTT
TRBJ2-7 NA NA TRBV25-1 CASPDCFVYEQYF TGTGCCAGCCCGGACTGTTTCGTCTACGAGCAGTACTTC
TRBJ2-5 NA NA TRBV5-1 CASSLATGMYETQYF TGCGCCAGCAGCTTGGCCACCGGGATGTACGAGACCCAGTACTTC
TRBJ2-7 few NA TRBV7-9 CASSLQGYEQYF TGTGCCAGCAGCTTACAGGGCTACGAGCAGTACTTC
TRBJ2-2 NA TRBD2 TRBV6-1 CASSEAGLVGTGELFF TGTGCCAGCAGTGAAGCGGGACTAGTAGGGACCGGGGAGCTGTTTTTT
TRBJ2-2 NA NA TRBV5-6 CASSETGNTGELFF TGTGCCAGTTCTGAGACAGGGAACACCGGGGAGCTGTTTTTT
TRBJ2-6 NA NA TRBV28 CASSDNSGANVLTF TGTGCCAGCAGTGACAACTCTGGGGCCAACGTCCTGACTTTC
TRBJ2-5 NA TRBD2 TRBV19 CASSGNAGGQETQYF TGTGCCAGTAGTGGAAATGCGGGGGGCCAAGAGACCCAGTACTTC
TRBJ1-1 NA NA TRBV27 CASTKTGRWNTEAFF TGTGCCAGCACCAAGACAGGCCGATGGAACACTGAAGCTTTCTTT
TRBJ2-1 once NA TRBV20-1 CSASPGFEQFF TGCAGTGCTAGTCCAGGTTTTGAGCAGTTCTTC
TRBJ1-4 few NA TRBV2 CASSAGPPTNEKLFF TGTGCCAGCAGTGCAGGGCCCCCAACTAATGAAAAACTGTTTTTT
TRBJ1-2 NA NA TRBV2 CASSEEPYGYTF TGTGCCAGCAGCGAGGAGCCCTATGGCTACACCTTC
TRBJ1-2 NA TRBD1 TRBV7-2 CASSLGTGRVYGYTF TGTGCCAGCAGCTTAGGGACAGGGAGGGTCTATGGCTACACCTTC
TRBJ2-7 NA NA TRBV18 CASSPGTPFGSYEQYF TGTGCCAGCTCACCAGGGACACCCTTTGGGTCCTACGAGCAGTACTTC
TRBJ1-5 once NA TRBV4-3 CASSQDWTGNQPQHF TGCGCCAGCAGCCAAGATTGGACAGGCAATCAGCCCCAGCATTTT
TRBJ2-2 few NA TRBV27 CASSSPRTGELFF TGTGCCAGCAGTTCCCCCCGGACCGGGGAGCTGTTTTTT
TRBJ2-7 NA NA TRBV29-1 CSAGAGGRYEQYF TGCAGCGCGGGGGCAGGGGGAAGATACGAGCAGTACTTC
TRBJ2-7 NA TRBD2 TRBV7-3 CASSQESGGLWEQYF TGTGCCAGCAGCCAAGAAAGCGGGGGGCTCTGGGAGCAGTACTTC
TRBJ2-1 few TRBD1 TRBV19 CASTIGGTGVNEQFF TGTGCCAGTACCATTGGGGGGACAGGGGTGAATGAGCAGTTCTTC
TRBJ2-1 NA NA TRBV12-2 CASRLAGGLADNDEQFF TGTGCAAGTCGCTTAGCAGGGGGACTAGCTGACAACGATGAGCAGTTCTTC
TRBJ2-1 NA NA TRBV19 CAGSPGQISYNEQFF TGTGCCGGTAGCCCCGGACAGATCTCCTACAATGAGCAGTTCTTC
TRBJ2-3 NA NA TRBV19 CASSIVDSAQSTDTQYF TGTGCCAGTAGTATCGTGGACTCGGCTCAAAGCACAGATACGCAGTATTTT